This TCR beta chain was documented in a study of immune cell composition in non-small cell lung cancer. Findings of the study overall: Shared sequences between tumour-reactive and dominant in vivo clones were not proven.

Germline CDR1 and CDR2: KGHSH and LQKENI. The V end was cut by 2 bases, the J end by 0 bases, with 7 bases between. The length of the CDR3 is 15 residues. This clone was counted a single time. Its specificity is not known. Produced via immunoSEQ multiplex PCR; TCRdb's table is partial and in-frame only. The sample has about 6,600 clones; roughly 80% are singletons. The chain combines TRBV18 with TRBJ2-2; D remains unclear. The receptor was isolated from a human donor with non-small cell lung cancer. Sequenced material: lung tumor tissue. This CDR3 reads CASSPEAANTGELFF. Here the CDR3 DNA reads TGTGCCAGCTCACCAGAGGCAGCGAACACCGGGGAGCTGTTTTTT.